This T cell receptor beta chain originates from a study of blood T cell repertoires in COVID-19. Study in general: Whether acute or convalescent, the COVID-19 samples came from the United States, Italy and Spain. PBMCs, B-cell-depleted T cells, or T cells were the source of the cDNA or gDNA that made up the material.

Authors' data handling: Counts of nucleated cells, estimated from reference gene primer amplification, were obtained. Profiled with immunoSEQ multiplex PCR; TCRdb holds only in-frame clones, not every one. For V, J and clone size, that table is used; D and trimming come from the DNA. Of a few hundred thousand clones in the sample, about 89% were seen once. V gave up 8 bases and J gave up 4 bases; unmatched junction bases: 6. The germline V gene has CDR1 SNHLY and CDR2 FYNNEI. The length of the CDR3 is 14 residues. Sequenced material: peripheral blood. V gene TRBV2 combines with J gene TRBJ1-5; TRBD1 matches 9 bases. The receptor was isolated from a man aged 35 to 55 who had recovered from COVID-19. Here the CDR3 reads CASGQGRENQPQHF. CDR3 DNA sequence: TGTGCCAGCGGACAGGGGAGGGAAAATCAGCCCCAGCATTTT.